This paragraph reports one TCR beta chain. The antigen remains unidentified. The sample is drawn from a study of post-analysis software for immune sequencing data. Turning to the study itself: The patients showed relapsing-remitting, secondary progressive and progressive-relapsing multiple sclerosis courses.

V was cut by 8 bases and J by 0 bases, with 14 bases left in between. Germline V gives CDR1 MNHEY, CDR2 SMNVEV (reference sequence). This CDR3 region has 14 residues. Carried by the TCR beta cDNA libraries were unique molecular identifiers. A single record per CDR3 protein comes from TCRdb applying MiXCR to the PCR reads. The sample shows 750,000 to 900,000 distinct CDR3 sequences, around 46% of them seen only once. Broader study findings: Patients with multiple sclerosis recorded significantly lower normalized Chao1 diversity than controls, the study found. The study found TRBV5-6, TRBV5-1 and TRBV20-1 among five or six TRBV segments more frequent in patients than controls. Those samples that were prepared in the same batch co-clustered strongly by F measure.

The receptor's source is a girl between 10 and 17 years old with multiple sclerosis. The rearrangement uses TRBV27 and TRBJ2-7, with a weak D call TRBD2 (6 bases). Sequencing was carried out using blood. DNA for the CDR3: TGTGCCAGCGGAACATCGGGACTCTCCTACGAGCAGTACTTC. It specifies CASGTSGLSYEQYF.